This TCR beta chain was identified in a study of T cell clonotyping in hematopoietic cell transplantation. Clones were sequenced by immunoSEQ multiplex PCR, and TCRdb holds only the in-frame ones, with some missing. The sample has under 15,000 clones; roughly 90% are singletons. V was clipped by 7 bases and J by 3 bases, with 12 bases between them. The germline V gene has CDR1 SGHAT and CDR2 FQNNGV. The CDR3 loop spans 13 amino acids. Study results and limitations: At the given depth, recipient repertoires were over 95% de novo clonotypes. Recipient TCR diversity dropped after transplant; expanded clonotypes rose from day 30 to 180. Higher Inverse Simpson Index values in graft donor and pretransplant recipient predicted broader posttransplant TCR diversity.

In the case of this clone: The antigen remains undetermined.

The clonotype originates from a man aged 25 to 45 in good health. Some clones in this sample may be carry-over from other donors' samples. V is TRBV11-2 and J is TRBJ1-1; D is undetermined. Sequencing was carried out using peripheral blood mononuclear cells. The CDR3 loop is CASISEVDTEAFF. The DNA of the CDR3 is TGTGCCAGCATTTCGGAGGTCGACACTGAAGCTTTCTTT. Looking up the rest from reference TRBV11-2 and TRBJ1-1 gives the full variable domain: EAGVAQSPRYKIIEKRQSVAFWCNPISGHATLYWYQQILGQGPKLLIQFQNNGVVDDSQLPKDRFSAERLKGVDSTLKIQPAKLEDSAVYLCASISEVDTEAFFGQGTRLTVV.